This TCR beta chain was recorded in a study of cytomegalovirus exposure and HLA in healthy donors. This CDR3 has 16 amino acids. The V gene end was trimmed by 0 bases and the J gene end by 3 bases; junction bases not matched to a gene: 6. Germline CDR1 MNHNY, CDR2 SVGAGI (reference sequence). The PCR had 60 Vbeta and 13 Jbeta primers. This table comes from immunoSEQ multiplex PCR, and its TCRdb copy is limited to in-frame clones, with some not included. The record lists around 130,000 clones, of which the ten most abundant hold around 1.5%. Sequencing was carried out using PBMCs. The J gene is TRBJ2-7, the V gene TRBV6-6, with 9 bases lining up with TRBD1. The receptor comes from a woman aged 40 to 50 in good health and CMV-seronegative. The CDR3 sequence: CASSYSTGGYVYEQYF. The CDR3, as DNA: TGTGCCAGCAGTTACTCGACAGGGGGGTACGTCTACGAGCAGTACTTC.